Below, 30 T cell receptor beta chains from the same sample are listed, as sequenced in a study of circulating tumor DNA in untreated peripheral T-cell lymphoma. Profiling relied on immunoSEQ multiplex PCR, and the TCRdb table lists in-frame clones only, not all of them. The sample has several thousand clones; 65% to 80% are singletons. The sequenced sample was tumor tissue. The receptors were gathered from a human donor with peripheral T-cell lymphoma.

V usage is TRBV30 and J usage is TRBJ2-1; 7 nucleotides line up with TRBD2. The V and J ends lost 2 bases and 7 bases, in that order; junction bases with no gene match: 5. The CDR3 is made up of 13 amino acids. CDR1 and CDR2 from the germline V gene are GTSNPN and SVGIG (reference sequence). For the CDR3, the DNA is TGTGCCTGGAGTTCCCTAGCGGCTAATGAGCAGTTCTTC. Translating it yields CAWSSLAANEQFF.

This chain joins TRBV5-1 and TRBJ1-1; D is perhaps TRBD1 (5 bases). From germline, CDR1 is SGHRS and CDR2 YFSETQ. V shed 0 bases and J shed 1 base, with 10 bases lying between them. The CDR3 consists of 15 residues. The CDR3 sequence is CASSLGWGENTEAFF. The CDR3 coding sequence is TGCGCCAGCAGCTTGGGTTGGGGGGAGAACACTGAAGCTTTCTTT.

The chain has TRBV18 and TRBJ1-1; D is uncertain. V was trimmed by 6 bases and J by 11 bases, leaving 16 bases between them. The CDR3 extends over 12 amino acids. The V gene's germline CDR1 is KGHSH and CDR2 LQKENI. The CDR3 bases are TGTGCCAGCTCGCCCGTGGAAGGCCGGGCTTTCTTT. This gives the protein CASSPVEGRAFF.

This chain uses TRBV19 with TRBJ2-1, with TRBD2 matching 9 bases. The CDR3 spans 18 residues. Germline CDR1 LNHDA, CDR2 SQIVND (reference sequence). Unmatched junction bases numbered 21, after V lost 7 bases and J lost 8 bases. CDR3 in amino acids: CASNPAGGQRTSDDEQFF. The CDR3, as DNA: TGTGCCAGTAACCCAGCGGGGGGACAGAGGACTAGCGACGATGAGCAGTTCTTC.

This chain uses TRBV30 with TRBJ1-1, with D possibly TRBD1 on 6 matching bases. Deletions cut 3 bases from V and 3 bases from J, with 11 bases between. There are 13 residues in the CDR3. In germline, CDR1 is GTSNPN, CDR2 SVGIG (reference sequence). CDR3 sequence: CAWRPTGYTEAFF. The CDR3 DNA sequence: TGTGCCTGGAGGCCGACAGGATACACTGAAGCTTTCTTT.

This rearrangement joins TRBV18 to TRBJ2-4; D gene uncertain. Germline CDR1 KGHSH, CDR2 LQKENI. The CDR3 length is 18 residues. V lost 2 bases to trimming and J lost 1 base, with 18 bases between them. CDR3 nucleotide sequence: TGTGCCAGCTCACCATTGGTGGCTTCCCCGCGGGCCAAAAACATTCAGTACTTC. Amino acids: CASSPLVASPRAKNIQYF.

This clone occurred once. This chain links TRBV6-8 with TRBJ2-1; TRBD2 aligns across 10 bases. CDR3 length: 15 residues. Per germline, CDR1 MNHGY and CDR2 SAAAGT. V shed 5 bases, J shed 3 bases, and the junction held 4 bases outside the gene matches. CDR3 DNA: TGTGCCAGCAGTCGTGTAGCGGGAGGCTACAATGAGCAGTTCTTC. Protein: CASSRVAGGYNEQFF.

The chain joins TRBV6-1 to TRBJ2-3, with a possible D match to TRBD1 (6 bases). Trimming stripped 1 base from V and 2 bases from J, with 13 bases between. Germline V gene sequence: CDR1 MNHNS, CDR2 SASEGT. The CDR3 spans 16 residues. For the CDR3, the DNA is TGTGCCAGCAGTGAAGTTGCGAGGGGGAACACAGATACGCAGTATTTT. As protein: CASSEVARGNTDTQYF.

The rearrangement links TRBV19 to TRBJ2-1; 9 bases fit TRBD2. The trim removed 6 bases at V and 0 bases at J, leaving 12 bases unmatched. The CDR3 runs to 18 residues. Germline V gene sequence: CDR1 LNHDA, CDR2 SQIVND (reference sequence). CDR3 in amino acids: CASSPGVAGALSYNEQFF. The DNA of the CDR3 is TGTGCCAGTAGCCCGGGGGTAGCGGGAGCGCTCTCCTACAATGAGCAGTTCTTC.

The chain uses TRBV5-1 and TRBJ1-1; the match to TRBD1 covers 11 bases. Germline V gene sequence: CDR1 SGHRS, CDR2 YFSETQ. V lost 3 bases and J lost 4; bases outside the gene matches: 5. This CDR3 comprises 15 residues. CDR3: CASSWTGGGGTEAFF. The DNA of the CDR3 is TGCGCCAGCAGCTGGACAGGGGGCGGCGGCACTGAAGCTTTCTTT.

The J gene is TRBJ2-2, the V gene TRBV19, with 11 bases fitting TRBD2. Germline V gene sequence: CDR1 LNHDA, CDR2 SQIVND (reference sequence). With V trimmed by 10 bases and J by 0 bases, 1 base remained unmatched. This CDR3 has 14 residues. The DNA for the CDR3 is TGTGCCACGGGACTAGCGGCGAACACCGGGGAGCTGTTTTTT. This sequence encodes CATGLAANTGELFF.

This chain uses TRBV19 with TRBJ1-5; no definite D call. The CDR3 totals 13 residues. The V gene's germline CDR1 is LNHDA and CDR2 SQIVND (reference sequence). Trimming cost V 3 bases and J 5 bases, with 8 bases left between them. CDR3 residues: CASSIPSYQPQHF. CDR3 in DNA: TGTGCCAGTAGTATCCCCAGTTATCAGCCCCAGCATTTT.

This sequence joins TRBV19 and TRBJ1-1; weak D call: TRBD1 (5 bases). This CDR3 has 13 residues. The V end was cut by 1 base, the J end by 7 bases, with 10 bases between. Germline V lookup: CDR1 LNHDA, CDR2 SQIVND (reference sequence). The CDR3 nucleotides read TGTGCCAGTAGTATAGTCGGGGGGATTGAAGCTTTCTTT. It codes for CASSIVGGIEAFF.

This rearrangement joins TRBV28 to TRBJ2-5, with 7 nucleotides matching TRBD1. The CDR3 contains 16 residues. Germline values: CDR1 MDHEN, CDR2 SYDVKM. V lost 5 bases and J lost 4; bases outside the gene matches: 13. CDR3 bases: TGTGCCAGCAGTCCGCTCGACAGGGATTGGGCAGAGACCCAGTACTTC. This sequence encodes CASSPLDRDWAETQYF. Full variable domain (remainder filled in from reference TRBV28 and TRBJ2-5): DVKVTQSSRYLVKRTGEKVFLECVQDMDHENMFWYRQDPGLGLRLIYFSYDVKMKEKGDIPEGYSVSREKKERFSLILESASTNQTSMYLCASSPLDRDWAETQYFGPGTRLLVL.

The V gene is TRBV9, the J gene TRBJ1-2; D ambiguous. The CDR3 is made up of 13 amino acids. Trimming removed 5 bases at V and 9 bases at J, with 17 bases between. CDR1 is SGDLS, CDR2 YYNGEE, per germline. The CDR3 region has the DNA TGTGCCAGCAGTGACGAGGGCGTGAGAAGCTACACCTTC. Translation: CASSDEGVRSYTF.

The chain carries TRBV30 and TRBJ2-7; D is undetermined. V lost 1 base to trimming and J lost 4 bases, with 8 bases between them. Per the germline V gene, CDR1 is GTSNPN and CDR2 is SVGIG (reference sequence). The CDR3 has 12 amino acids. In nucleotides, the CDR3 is TGTGCCTGGAGTGGAGGCCTGTACGAGCAGTACTTC. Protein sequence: CAWSGGLYEQYF.

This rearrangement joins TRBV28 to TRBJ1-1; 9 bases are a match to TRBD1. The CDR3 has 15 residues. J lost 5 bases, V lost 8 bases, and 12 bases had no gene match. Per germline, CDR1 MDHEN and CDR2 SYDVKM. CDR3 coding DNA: TGTGCCAGCCAAGACGAGGGACAGGGAGTGACTGAAGCTTTCTTT. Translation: CASQDEGQGVTEAFF.

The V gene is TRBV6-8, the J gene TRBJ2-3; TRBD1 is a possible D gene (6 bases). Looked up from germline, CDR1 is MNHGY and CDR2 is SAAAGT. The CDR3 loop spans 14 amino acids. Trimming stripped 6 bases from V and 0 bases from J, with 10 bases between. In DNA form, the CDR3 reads TGTGCCAGCAGCAAAGGGGGTAGCACAGATACGCAGTATTTT. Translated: CASSKGGSTDTQYF.

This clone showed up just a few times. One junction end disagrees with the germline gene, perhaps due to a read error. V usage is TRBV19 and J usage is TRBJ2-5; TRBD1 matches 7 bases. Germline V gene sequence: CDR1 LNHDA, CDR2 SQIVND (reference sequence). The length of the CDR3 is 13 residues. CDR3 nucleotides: TGTGCCAGTAGTATAAACGTGCAGGGACAGCTTGACTTC. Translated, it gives CASSINVQGQLDF.

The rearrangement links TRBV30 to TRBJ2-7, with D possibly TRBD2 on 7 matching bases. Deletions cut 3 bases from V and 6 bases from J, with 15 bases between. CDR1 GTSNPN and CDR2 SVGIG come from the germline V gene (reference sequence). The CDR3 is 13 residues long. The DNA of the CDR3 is TGTGCCTGGAGGCGGGGGCGCTCAGGCGAGCAGTACTTC. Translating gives CAWRRGRSGEQYF.

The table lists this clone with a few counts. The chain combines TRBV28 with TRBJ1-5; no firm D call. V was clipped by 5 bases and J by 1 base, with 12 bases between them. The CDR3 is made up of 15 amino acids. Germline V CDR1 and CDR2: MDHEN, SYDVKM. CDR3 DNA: TGTGCCAGCAGTGGGCGTGTGGGCAGCAATCAGCCCCAGCATTTT. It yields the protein CASSGRVGSNQPQHF.

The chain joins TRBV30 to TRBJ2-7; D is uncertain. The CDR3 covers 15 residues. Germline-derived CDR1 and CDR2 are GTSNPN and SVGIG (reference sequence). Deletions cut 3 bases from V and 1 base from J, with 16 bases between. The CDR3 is CAWSAPRGPSYEQYF. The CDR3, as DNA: TGTGCCTGGAGCGCACCCCGAGGTCCTTCCTACGAGCAGTACTTC.

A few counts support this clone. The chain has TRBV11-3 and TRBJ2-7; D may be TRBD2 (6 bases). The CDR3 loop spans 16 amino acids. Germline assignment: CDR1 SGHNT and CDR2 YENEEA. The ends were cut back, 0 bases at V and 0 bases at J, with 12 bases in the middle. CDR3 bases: TGTGCCAGCAGCTTAGAAATGGGGGGTCTCTCCTACGAGCAGTACTTC. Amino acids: CASSLEMGGLSYEQYF. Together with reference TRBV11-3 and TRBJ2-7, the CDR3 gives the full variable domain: EAGVVQSPRYKIIEKKQPVAFWCNPISGHNTLYWYLQNLGQGPELLIRYENEEAVDDSQLPKDRFSAERLKGVDSTLKIQPAELGDSAVYLCASSLEMGGLSYEQYFGPGTRLTVT.

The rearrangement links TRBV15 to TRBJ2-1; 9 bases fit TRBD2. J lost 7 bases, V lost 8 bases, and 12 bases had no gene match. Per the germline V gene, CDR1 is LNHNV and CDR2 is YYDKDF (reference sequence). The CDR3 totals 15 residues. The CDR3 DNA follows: TGTGCCACCGCGGGCGGGAGGGGATGGGAGAATGAGCAGTTCTTC. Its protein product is CATAGGRGWENEQFF.

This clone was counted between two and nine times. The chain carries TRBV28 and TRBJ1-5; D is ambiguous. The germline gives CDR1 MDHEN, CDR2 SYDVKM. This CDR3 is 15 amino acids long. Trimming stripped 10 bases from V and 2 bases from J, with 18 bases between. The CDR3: CATRPQEAGNQPQHF. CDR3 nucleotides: TGTGCCACCCGTCCTCAGGAGGCGGGCAATCAGCCCCAGCATTTT.

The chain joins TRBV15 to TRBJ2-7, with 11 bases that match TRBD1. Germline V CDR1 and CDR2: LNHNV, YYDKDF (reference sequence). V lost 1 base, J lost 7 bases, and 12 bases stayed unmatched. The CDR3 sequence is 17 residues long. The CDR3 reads CATSRGGTGGALGEQYF. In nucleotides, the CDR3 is TGTGCCACCAGCAGAGGCGGGACAGGGGGAGCCTTGGGGGAGCAGTACTTC.

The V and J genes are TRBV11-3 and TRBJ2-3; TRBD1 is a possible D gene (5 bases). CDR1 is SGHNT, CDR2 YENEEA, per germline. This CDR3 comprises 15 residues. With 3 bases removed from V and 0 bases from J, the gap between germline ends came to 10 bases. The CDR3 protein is CASSFGASSTDTQYF. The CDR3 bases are TGTGCCAGCAGCTTTGGGGCCTCTAGCACAGATACGCAGTATTTT. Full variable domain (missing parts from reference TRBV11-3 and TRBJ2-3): EAGVVQSPRYKIIEKKQPVAFWCNPISGHNTLYWYLQNLGQGPELLIRYENEEAVDDSQLPKDRFSAERLKGVDSTLKIQPAELGDSAVYLCASSFGASSTDTQYFGPGTRLTVL.

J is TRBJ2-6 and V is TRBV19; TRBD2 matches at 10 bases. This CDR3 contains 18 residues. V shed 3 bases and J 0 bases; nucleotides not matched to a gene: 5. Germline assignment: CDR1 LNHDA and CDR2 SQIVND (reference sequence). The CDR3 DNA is TGTGCCAGTAGTATCGGGGCTAGCGGGAGCTCTGGGGCCAACGTCCTGACTTTC. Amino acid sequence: CASSIGASGSSGANVLTF.

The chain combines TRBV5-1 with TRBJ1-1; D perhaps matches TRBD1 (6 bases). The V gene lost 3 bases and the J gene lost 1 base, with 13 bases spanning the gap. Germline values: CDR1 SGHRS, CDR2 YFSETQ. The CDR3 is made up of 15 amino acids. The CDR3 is CASSWIGGGNTEAFF. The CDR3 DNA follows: TGCGCCAGCAGCTGGATAGGGGGAGGGAACACTGAAGCTTTCTTT. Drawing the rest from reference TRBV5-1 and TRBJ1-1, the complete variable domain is KAGVTQTPRYLIKTRGQQVTLSCSPISGHRSVSWYQQTPGQGLQFLFEYFSETQRNKGNFPGRFSGRQFSNSRSEMNVSTLELGDSALYLCASSWIGGGNTEAFFGQGTRLTVV.

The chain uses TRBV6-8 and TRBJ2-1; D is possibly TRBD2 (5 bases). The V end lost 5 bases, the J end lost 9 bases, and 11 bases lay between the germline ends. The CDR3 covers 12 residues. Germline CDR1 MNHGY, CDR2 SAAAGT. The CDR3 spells CASSILGGEQFF. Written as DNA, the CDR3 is TGTGCCAGCAGTATACTAGGTGGTGAGCAGTTCTTC.